These T cell receptor beta chains were read from a single sample in a study of T cell responses to AZD1222 COVID-19 vaccine. Sequencing was performed with immunoSEQ multiplex PCR; in TCRdb, only in-frame clones are kept and a portion is missing. The sample holds 130,000 to 150,000 clones, 90% to 95% seen once. The material sequenced was peripheral blood, taken on day 0 of AZD1222 vaccination. Receptors were obtained from an adult in good health. The CDR3 runs from the conserved cysteine through the conserved F or W. The order of the fields is V gene, clone size, D gene, J gene, CDR3 protein, CDR3 DNA. The D gene is left open where the match is weak. Clone sizes are given selectively: once, few, many, or a class where the clone is expanded.

TRBV19	.	.	TRBJ1-3	CASSPRASLSGNTIYF	TGTGCCAGTAGTCCCCGAGCGTCCCTCTCTGGAAACACCATATATTTT
TRBV28	.	.	TRBJ1-1	CASSVQSTEAFF	TGTGCCAGCAGTGTACAGTCCACTGAAGCTTTCTTT
TRBV6-2/TRBV6-3	once	TRBD1	TRBJ2-1	CASSYGLGQGVYEQFF	TGTGCCAGCAGTTACGGGCTGGGGCAGGGGGTCTATGAGCAGTTCTTC
TRBV11-2	.	TRBD1	TRBJ1-2	CASSLSGGGYGYTF	TGTGCCAGCAGCTTGTCAGGGGGCGGCTATGGCTACACCTTC
TRBV2	.	TRBD2	TRBJ2-3	CASSEALERGSTDTQYF	TGTGCCAGCAGTGAAGCGCTGGAGCGGGGCTCCACAGATACGCAGTATTTT
TRBV6-2/TRBV6-3	.	TRBD2	TRBJ2-1	CASSGTSGYNEQFF	TGTGCCAGCAGTGGCACTAGCGGTTACAATGAGCAGTTCTTC
TRBV29-1	.	.	TRBJ2-7	CSVEQYDKTDSYEQYF	TGCAGCGTCGAACAGTACGATAAAACGGACTCCTACGAGCAGTACTTC
TRBV2	few	TRBD2	TRBJ2-7	CASRGTSGSYEQYF	TGTGCCAGCAGGGGGACTAGCGGCTCCTACGAGCAGTACTTC
TRBV6-2/TRBV6-3	once	TRBD1	TRBJ2-2	CASSHPGQGRGTGELFF	TGTGCCAGCAGTCACCCCGGACAGGGTCGGGGCACCGGGGAGCTGTTTTTT
TRBV11-2	.	TRBD1	TRBJ1-3	CASSTGVGNTIYF	TGTGCCAGCAGTACAGGGGTTGGAAACACCATATATTTT
TRBV7-8	.	.	TRBJ2-5	CASSLDVMSRQETQYF	TGTGCCAGCAGCTTAGACGTAATGTCGAGGCAAGAGACCCAGTACTTC
TRBV12-3/TRBV12-4	.	.	TRBJ2-7	CASSSTYEQYF	TGTGCCAGCAGTTCCACCTACGAGCAGTACTTC
TRBV15	few	TRBD2	TRBJ2-3	CATSPRAGGADTQYF	TGTGCCACCAGCCCTCGGGCGGGAGGCGCAGATACGCAGTATTTT
TRBV5-1	.	.	TRBJ2-7	CASSWGRTSYEQYF	TGCGCCAGCAGCTGGGGAAGGACCTCCTACGAGCAGTACTTC
TRBV5-6	.	TRBD1	TRBJ1-2	CASSSARQGLTYGYTF	TGTGCCAGCAGCTCGGCCCGACAGGGACTAACCTATGGCTACACCTTC
TRBV27	.	.	TRBJ1-1	CASSPQTGRNTEAFF	TGTGCCAGCAGTCCCCAGACAGGCCGGAACACTGAAGCTTTCTTT
TRBV7-3	.	.	TRBJ2-1	CASSFGSDNEQFF	TGTGCCAGCAGCTTCGGGTCCGACAATGAGCAGTTCTTC
TRBV5-8	once	.	TRBJ1-3	CASNLQLDFGNTIYF	TGTGCCAGCAACTTGCAGCTTGACTTTGGAAACACCATATATTTT
TRBV5-8	.	.	TRBJ1-2	CASSPNYGQGYTF	TGTGCCAGCAGCCCGAATTACGGACAGGGCTACACCTTC
TRBV18	.	TRBD1	TRBJ1-2	CASSPEETGHYGYTF	TGTGCCAGCTCACCCGAAGAGACAGGGCACTATGGCTACACCTTC
TRBV5-1	.	.	TRBJ1-3	CASSGEAGNTIYF	TGCGCCAGCAGCGGGGAGGCCGGAAACACCATATATTTT
TRBV6-2/TRBV6-3	.	TRBD1	TRBJ1-6	CASSDRGEWSPLHF	TGTGCCAGCAGCGACAGGGGGGAGTGGTCACCCCTCCACTTT
TRBV7-9	.	.	TRBJ2-1	CASSLVLNEQFF	TGTGCCAGCAGCTTAGTTCTCAATGAGCAGTTCTTC
TRBV6-5	.	.	TRBJ2-7	CASSPRGSLEQYF	TGTGCCAGCAGTCCCCGGGGCTCCTTGGAGCAGTACTTC
TRBV6-2/TRBV6-3	once	.	TRBJ1-5	CASSRGYQPQHF	TGTGCCAGCAGCAGGGGATACCAGCCCCAGCATTTT
TRBV20-1	.	TRBD1	TRBJ1-2	CSAMTGLGYTF	TGCAGTGCTATGACAGGGCTTGGCTACACCTTC
TRBV7-8	.	.	TRBJ2-3	CASSLRDTQYF	TGTGCCAGCAGCCTTCGTGATACGCAGTATTTT
TRBV4-3	.	.	TRBJ1-1	CASSQWGGRSTEAFF	TGCGCCAGCAGCCAATGGGGGGGACGGAGCACTGAAGCTTTCTTT
TRBV3-1/TRBV3-2	.	TRBD2	TRBJ2-1	CASSPSGTRPYNEQFF	TGTGCCAGCAGCCCAAGCGGGACTAGACCATACAATGAGCAGTTCTTC
TRBV7-9	.	.	TRBJ1-2	CASSLEREFGYTF	TGTGCCAGCAGCTTAGAAAGGGAGTTTGGCTACACCTTC
TRBV12-5	.	.	TRBJ1-5	CASGLDRQPQHF	TGTGCTAGTGGTTTGGACCGTCAGCCCCAGCATTTT
TRBV7-8	.	.	TRBJ2-3	CASSIGANTQYF	TGTGCCAGCAGCATAGGGGCTAATACGCAGTATTTT
TRBV11-2	.	TRBD1	TRBJ2-3	CASSLRGQTDTQYF	TGTGCCAGCAGCTTAAGGGGACAGACAGATACGCAGTATTTT
TRBV11-3	.	TRBD2	TRBJ2-3	CASSGVAGADTQYF	TGTGCCAGCAGCGGAGTAGCGGGTGCAGATACGCAGTATTTT
TRBV29-1	.	.	TRBJ1-2	CSVVSGDSLVNGYTF	TGCAGCGTCGTATCCGGGGACTCCCTTGTGAATGGCTACACCTTC
TRBV7-2	.	.	TRBJ1-3	CANRDLSGNTIYF	TGTGCCAACAGGGACTTATCTGGAAACACCATATATTTT
TRBV19	.	TRBD1	TRBJ1-1	CASSKTGGATEAFF	TGTGCCAGTAGTAAGACAGGGGGCGCGACTGAAGCTTTCTTT
TRBV14	many	.	TRBJ1-2	CASSQESTGNYGYTF	TGTGCCAGCAGCCAAGAATCGACGGGAAACTATGGCTACACCTTC
TRBV7-6	.	TRBD2	TRBJ2-2	CASREYSGDRTGELFF	TGTGCCAGCAGGGAATATAGCGGGGATCGCACCGGGGAGCTGTTTTTT
TRBV19	.	TRBD1	TRBJ1-5	CASSTATGASSLSNQPQHF	TGTGCCAGTAGTACCGCAACAGGGGCCTCTTCCCTTAGCAATCAGCCCCAGCATTTT
TRBV12-3/TRBV12-4	.	.	TRBJ1-1	CASSRVVNTEAFF	TGTGCCAGCAGTAGGGTTGTCAACACTGAAGCTTTCTTT
TRBV4-1	once	TRBD2	TRBJ2-7	CASSQLLAGGGYEQYF	TGCGCCAGCAGCCAACTACTAGCGGGAGGGGGCTACGAGCAGTACTTC
TRBV12-3/TRBV12-4	once	.	TRBJ1-2	CASESTKNGYTF	TGTGCCAGCGAATCGACAAAAAATGGCTACACCTTC
TRBV27	.	TRBD2	TRBJ2-7	CASSQGGVPDEQYF	TGTGCCAGCAGTCAGGGAGGGGTCCCCGACGAGCAGTACTTC
TRBV7-9	.	.	TRBJ1-1	CASSRQKAMNTEAFF	TGTGCCAGCAGCCGACAGAAGGCTATGAACACTGAAGCTTTCTTT
TRBV19	.	.	TRBJ1-6	CASRVSNSPLHF	TGTGCCAGCAGGGTCTCCAATTCACCCCTCCACTTT
TRBV11-2	.	TRBD2	TRBJ2-3	CASSSPSGGPTDTQYF	TGTGCCAGCAGTTCCCCTAGCGGGGGGCCGACAGATACGCAGTATTTT
TRBV10-3	.	.	TRBJ1-4	CATNRDGSTNEKLFF	TGTGCCACGAACCGGGACGGATCAACTAATGAAAAACTGTTTTTT
TRBV18	.	.	TRBJ1-2	CASSPPFDVPYGYTF	TGTGCCAGCTCACCACCGTTCGATGTCCCCTATGGCTACACCTTC
TRBV7-9	once	TRBD1	TRBJ2-5	CASSSGTGGMNRKETQYF	TGTGCCAGCAGCTCAGGGACAGGGGGCATGAATAGGAAAGAGACCCAGTACTTC